The next 27 T cell receptor beta chains were all read from a single sample in a study of CD8 T cells in ankylosing spondylitis. Regarding the study as a whole: Within ankylosing spondylitis blood, a TCR beta motif made up of roughly eight highly homologous variants appeared to be characteristic.

TCRdb fed the 5' RACE reads into MiXCR, producing one record per CDR3 protein. The repertoire has about 220,000 distinct CDR3 sequences, about 7% of them found once; the top ten carry approximately 15%. Antigens for these TCRs are unknown. The sample consisted of blood, either unsorted or a sorted T cell fraction (not recorded which). These receptors all come from a male donor with ankylosing spondylitis.

This clonotype was counted many times. The rearrangement links TRBV12-3 or TRBV12-4 to TRBJ2-7; D unresolved. The CDR3 runs to 13 residues. Trimming shortened V by 6 bases and J by 3 bases, and 12 bases separated the two germline ends. The CDR3 here is CASSVLEYYEQYF. The DNA of the CDR3 is TGTGCCAGCAGCGTTCTCGAATACTACGAGCAGTACTTC.

This clonotype occurred many times. In DNA, the CDR3 is TGCGCCAGCAGCTTGGATCCTGAAGAGACCCAGTACTTC. Translation: CASSLDPEETQYF. The rearrangement uses TRBV5-1 and TRBJ2-5; D is undetermined. The CDR3 totals 13 residues. Germline V lookup: CDR1 SGHRS, CDR2 YFSETQ. V was cut by 0 bases and J by 3 bases, with 6 bases left in between.

There are a few counts of this clonotype. This rearrangement joins TRBV4-2 to TRBJ2-7, with 9 bases that match TRBD2. Germline V CDR1 and CDR2: LGHNA, YNFKEQ. With V trimmed by 2 bases and J by 7 bases, 9 bases remained unmatched. This CDR3 contains 15 residues. The CDR3 DNA reads TGTGCCAGCAGCCAAACTGTTTCCGCGGGAGGGGAGCAGTACTTC. It codes for CASSQTVSAGGEQYF.

This chain links TRBV5-1 with TRBJ1-1; TRBD1 is a possible D gene (5 bases). The CDR3 loop spans 13 amino acids. Trimming shortened V by 1 base and J by 3 bases, and 7 bases separated the two germline ends. Germline V gene lookup returns CDR1 SGHRS and CDR2 YFSETQ. This chain's CDR3 is CASSLRGYTEAFF. The CDR3 DNA is TGCGCCAGCAGCTTGCGGGGCTACACTGAAGCTTTCTTT.

This clonotype has just a few counts. The J gene is TRBJ2-5, the V gene TRBV7-8; either TRBD1 or TRBD2 may supply D (5 bases each). V shed 8 bases and J shed 5 bases, with 18 bases lying between them. CDR1 is SGHVS and CDR2 is FQNEAQ in the germline V gene. The CDR3 totals 14 residues. The CDR3 nucleotides are TGTGCCAGCCATGGGGGACCGCTACGGGAGACCCAGTACTTC. This gives the protein CASHGGPLRETQYF.

This clonotype appeared a single time. The chain employs TRBV9 and TRBJ2-7, with TRBD2 matching over 8 bases. The CDR3 totals 16 residues. CDR1 is SGDLS, CDR2 YYNGEE, per germline. J lost 3 bases, V lost 0 bases, and 8 bases had no gene match. CDR3: CASSVEVLAGNYEQYF. CDR3 coding DNA: TGTGCCAGCAGCGTAGAGGTCTTAGCGGGAAACTACGAGCAGTACTTC.

This clonotype occurred a few times. The genes are TRBV12-3 or TRBV12-4 and TRBJ1-4; 10 bases are shared with TRBD1. The CDR3 is 16 residues long. Trimming removed 6 bases from V and 5 bases from J; junction bases left unmatched: 9. CDR3 in amino acids: CASRTGTGVRNEKLFF. The CDR3 region has the DNA TGTGCCAGCAGGACCGGGACAGGGGTTAGAAATGAAAAACTGTTTTTT.

This clonotype has a count of ten or more. The chain has TRBV7-8 and TRBJ2-3; D ambiguous. Trimming shortened V by 5 bases and J by 0 bases, and 12 bases separated the two germline ends. The CDR3 length is 15 residues. CDR1 and CDR2 (germline): SGHVS, FQNEAQ. The CDR3 sequence: CASSQDIPSTDTQYF. The CDR3 DNA reads TGTGCCAGCAGCCAAGATATCCCTAGCACAGATACGCAGTATTTT.

This clonotype came up many times. In nucleotides, the CDR3 is TGTGCCAGCAACACCCTAGCGGAGGCCTACGAGCAGTACTTC. Protein product: CASNTLAEAYEQYF. The rearrangement joins TRBV28 to TRBJ2-7; 7 positions agree with TRBD2. This CDR3 has 14 amino acids. V trimming: 7 bases; J trimming: 2 bases; junction bases outside the gene matches: 8. Germline CDR1 and CDR2: MDHEN and SYDVKM. The full variable domain, with the rest looked up from reference TRBV28 and TRBJ2-7, is DVKVTQSSRYLVKRTGEKVFLECVQDMDHENMFWYRQDPGLGLRLIYFSYDVKMKEKGDIPEGYSVSREKKERFSLILESASTNQTSMYLCASNTLAEAYEQYFGPGTRLTVT.

Many counts were recorded for this clonotype. Compared with germline, one end of the junction differs, possibly owing to a read error. The V and J genes are TRBV29-1 and TRBJ2-1; TRBD1 agrees at 8 bases. CDR3 length: 16 residues. The germline V gene encodes CDR1 SQVTM and CDR2 ANQGSEA. The CDR3 nucleotides read TGCAGCGTTGCCGGTGGTGGGGACAGGATCTACGATGAGCAGTTCTTC. Protein product: CSVAGGGDRIYDEQFF.

This clonotype was counted ten times or more. This chain uses TRBV7-8 with TRBJ2-2; possible D gene TRBD1, 5 bases. Germline V CDR1 and CDR2: SGHVS, FQNEAQ. The CDR3 runs 14 residues. V was clipped by 8 bases and J by 2 bases, with 12 bases between them. This chain's CDR3 is CASPRGLNTGELFF. Written as DNA, the CDR3 is TGTGCCAGCCCAAGGGGCCTCAACACCGGGGAGCTGTTTTTT.

Only a few counts were recorded for this clonotype. J is TRBJ2-7 and V is TRBV6-5; 8 bases map to TRBD1. The CDR3 contains 17 residues. CDR1 is MNHEY, CDR2 SVGAGI, per germline. V lost 3 bases and J lost 5; bases outside the gene matches: 15. The CDR3 sequence: CASSYHGTVDRVNEQYF. CDR3 in DNA: TGTGCCAGCAGTTATCACGGGACGGTGGACAGGGTAAACGAGCAGTACTTC.

In this sample, this clonotype turned up a few times. The gene calls are TRBV5-8 and TRBJ2-7, with TRBD1 as a possible D gene (6 bases). CDR1 and CDR2 (germline): SGHTS, YDEGEE. V was pared by 4 bases and J by 5 bases, with 22 bases between. The CDR3 covers 16 residues. The CDR3 DNA reads as TGTGCCAGCAGCCCTGGCGTCGAGAGGGGGAGACACGAGCAGTACTTC. This gives the protein CASSPGVERGRHEQYF.

This clonotype was seen many times. In nucleotides, the CDR3 is TGTGCCAGCAGGCGGGGATCTCCGGGACAGGGGTCCTACGAGCAGTACTTC. It codes for CASRRGSPGQGSYEQYF. The chain employs TRBV28 and TRBJ2-7; 10 bases are a match to TRBD1. The CDR3 sequence is 17 residues long. Germline values: CDR1 MDHEN, CDR2 SYDVKM. J gave up 1 base and V 6 bases, and 12 bases lay outside the gene matches. The complete variable domain, with remaining parts taken from reference TRBV28 and TRBJ2-7, reads DVKVTQSSRYLVKRTGEKVFLECVQDMDHENMFWYRQDPGLGLRLIYFSYDVKMKEKGDIPEGYSVSREKKERFSLILESASTNQTSMYLCASRRGSPGQGSYEQYFGPGTRLTVT.

This clonotype was seen a handful of times. This chain connects TRBV13 to TRBJ2-1; TRBD2 might be the D (6 bases). This CDR3 spans 17 amino acids. CDR1 and CDR2 (germline): PRHDT, FYEKMQ (reference sequence). V was pared by 5 bases and J by 8 bases, with 25 bases between. CDR3 region: CASSPAARRGFEDEQFF. CDR3 in DNA: TGTGCCAGCAGCCCAGCGGCGCGGAGGGGATTTGAGGATGAGCAGTTCTTC.

This clonotype appeared many times. The rearrangement uses TRBV10-3 and TRBJ1-4; D perhaps matches TRBD1 (5 bases). The germline V gene encodes CDR1 ENHRY and CDR2 SYGVKD. The V gene lost 8 bases and the J gene lost 10 bases, with 20 bases spanning the gap. This CDR3 is built from 14 residues. CDR3 coding DNA: TGTGCCATCGGGGGGTCTGAGAGTTCAGGAAAACTGTTTTTT. It translates to CAIGGSESSGKLFF.

This clonotype was counted between two and nine times. The chain links TRBV6-6 to TRBJ2-7, with 8 bases aligning to TRBD2. The CDR3 is 16 residues long. J was trimmed by 3 bases and V by 6 bases; bases with no gene match: 13. The V gene's germline CDR1 is MNHNY and CDR2 SVGAGI (reference sequence). CDR3: CASRTIRGSGNYEQYF. The CDR3 DNA is TGTGCCAGCAGGACGATTCGTGGTAGCGGGAACTACGAGCAGTACTTC.

This rearrangement joins TRBV29-1 to TRBJ1-5, with a possible D match to TRBD1 (5 bases). The V end lost 7 bases, the J end lost 12 bases, and 19 bases lay between the germline ends. Germline-derived CDR1 and CDR2 are SQVTM and ANQGSEA. CDR3 length equals 12 residues. In DNA form, the CDR3 reads TGCAGCGCCGTAGGGGTTTCAGGCGGCCAGCATTTT. Residues: CSAVGVSGGQHF.

The table lists this clonotype with many counts. The chain has TRBV6-6 and TRBJ1-1, with a possible D match to TRBD1 (6 bases). The CDR3 has 12 amino acids. Germline CDR1 and CDR2: MNHNY and SVGAGI (reference sequence). The V and J ends lost 7 bases and 10 bases respectively, with 16 bases between them. The CDR3 bases are TGTGCCAGCACTCACGGGGGGCCAGGAGCTTTCTTT. Its translation is CASTHGGPGAFF.

The table lists this clonotype with a few counts. V is TRBV7-6 and J is TRBJ1-1, with D possibly TRBD1 on 5 matching bases. Germline values: CDR1 SGHVS, CDR2 FNYEAQ. V gave up 1 base and J gave up 1 base, with 16 bases separating them. This CDR3 spans 17 amino acids. The CDR3 spells CASSLGLQGGKNTEAFF. The CDR3, as DNA: TGTGCCAGCAGCTTAGGTCTGCAGGGAGGGAAGAACACTGAAGCTTTCTTT. Filled out from reference TRBV7-6 and TRBJ1-1, the complete variable domain reads GAGVSQSPRYKVTKRGQDVALRCDPISGHVSLYWYRQALGQGPEFLTYFNYEAQQDKSGLPNDRFSAERPEGSISTLTIQRTEQRDSAMYRCASSLGLQGGKNTEAFFGQGTRLTVV.

The table lists this clonotype with a few counts. The chain carries TRBV10-1 and TRBJ2-1, with 7 bases that match TRBD2. This CDR3 has 17 amino acids. Germline V CDR1 and CDR2: WNHNN, SYGVQD (reference sequence). Germline trimming cut 0 bases from V and 4 bases from J; bases unmatched to any gene: 9. CDR3 region: CASSESMRRERYNEQFF. For the CDR3, the DNA is TGCGCCAGCAGTGAGTCTATGCGGCGGGAGAGATACAATGAGCAGTTCTTC.

This chain connects TRBV4-3 to TRBJ2-7; TRBD1 agrees at 9 bases. Germline CDR1 LGHNA, CDR2 YSLEER. J gave up 3 bases and V 0 bases, and 6 bases lay outside the gene matches. The CDR3 length is 16 residues. The CDR3 DNA follows: TGCGCCAGCAGCCAAGAGGTGACAGGGGGTTTCTACGAGCAGTACTTC. The encoded protein is CASSQEVTGGFYEQYF.

This clonotype was counted at least ten times. The CDR3 DNA reads as TGTGCCAGCAGCTATACAAGTTACGAGCAGTACTTC. It yields the protein CASSYTSYEQYF. The genes are TRBV7-9 and TRBJ2-7; D ambiguous. V lost 4 bases and J lost 4, with 8 bases in between. This CDR3 is 12 amino acids long. Germline CDR1 SEHNR, CDR2 FQNEAQ (reference sequence).

This clonotype turned up a few times. The chain is built from TRBV6-1 and TRBJ2-7; TRBD2 aligns across 8 bases. J lost 0 bases, V lost 6 bases, and 10 bases had no gene match. Germline lookup yields CDR1 MNHNS and CDR2 SASEGT. This CDR3 region has 16 residues. CDR3 nucleotides: TGTGCCAGCAGGAACCCAACTAGCGGTAGCTCCTACGAGCAGTACTTC. It translates to CASRNPTSGSSYEQYF.

This clonotype was seen many times. V usage is TRBV27 and J usage is TRBJ1-6, with D unclear. Germline-derived CDR1 and CDR2 are MNHEY and SMNVEV (reference sequence). The CDR3 totals 14 residues. V lost 3 bases and J 10 bases, leaving 13 bases between the germline ends. CDR3 sequence (DNA): TGTGCCAGCAGTTTTTTGGGCTTTAGGTCACCCCTCCACTTT. It encodes CASSFLGFRSPLHF.

This clonotype was counted at least ten times. This chain joins TRBV5-1 and TRBJ1-1, with D possibly matching TRBD1 (5 bases). V was trimmed by 0 bases and J by 7 bases, leaving 7 bases between them. Per the germline V gene, CDR1 is SGHRS and CDR2 is YFSETQ. The CDR3 runs to 12 residues. CDR3 in DNA: TGCGCCAGCAGCTTGGCGGGGCATGAAGCTTTCTTT. Protein sequence: CASSLAGHEAFF.

This clonotype has a handful of counts. This chain links TRBV29-1 with TRBJ2-7, with 11 bases lining up with TRBD2. V lost 5 bases and J lost 1; bases outside the gene matches: 7. Per the germline V gene, CDR1 is SQVTM and CDR2 is ANQGSEA. CDR3 length: 15 amino acids. CDR3 in amino acids: CSVTGTSGLSYEQYF. The CDR3 bases are TGCAGCGTTACCGGGACTAGCGGTTTATCCTACGAGCAGTACTTC.